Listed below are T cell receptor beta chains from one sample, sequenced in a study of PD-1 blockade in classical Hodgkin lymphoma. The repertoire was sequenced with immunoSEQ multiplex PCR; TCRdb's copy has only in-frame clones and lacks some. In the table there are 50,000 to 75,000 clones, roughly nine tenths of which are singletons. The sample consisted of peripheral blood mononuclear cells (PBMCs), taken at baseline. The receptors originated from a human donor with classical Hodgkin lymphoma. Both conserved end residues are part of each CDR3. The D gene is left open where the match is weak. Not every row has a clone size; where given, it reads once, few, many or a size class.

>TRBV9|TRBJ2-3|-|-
TGTGCCAGCAGCGCCGGACACGGAACGGCGCAGTATTTT
CASSAGHGTAQYF
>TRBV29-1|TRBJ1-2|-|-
TGCAGCGTTGTAGCGGGAAATGGCTACACCTTC
CSVVAGNGYTF
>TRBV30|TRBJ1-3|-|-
TGTGCCTACCTTATGGGGGTCTCCTCTGGAAACACCATATATTTT
CAYLMGVSSGNTIYF
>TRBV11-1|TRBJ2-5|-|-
TGTGCCAGCAGCTCGGACAGCGCGAGACAGACCCAGTACTTC
CASSSDSARQTQYF
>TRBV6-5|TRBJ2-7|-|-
TGTGCCAGCAGTTACGACGAGGAGACCTACGAGCAGTACTTC
CASSYDEETYEQYF
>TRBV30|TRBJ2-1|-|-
TGTGCCTGCAGGGGAAGAGCCTTCTACAATGAGCAGTTCTTC
CACRGRAFYNEQFF
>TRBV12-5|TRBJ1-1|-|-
TGTGCTAGTGGTTTGGTCGAGGGGAACACTGAAGCTTTCTTT
CASGLVEGNTEAFF
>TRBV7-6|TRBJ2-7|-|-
TGTGCCAGCAGCTGGTTCTTAGTGTTGACGGTCGGCCTCTCCTACGAGCAGTACTTC
CASSWFLVLTVGLSYEQYF
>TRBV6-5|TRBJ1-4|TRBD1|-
TGTGCCAGCAGCTCGGACAGGGTGGGCGAAAAACTGTTTTTT
CASSSDRVGEKLFF
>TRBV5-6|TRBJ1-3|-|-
TGTGCCAGCAGCAATCCGACCCTCTCTGGAAACACCATATATTTT
CASSNPTLSGNTIYF
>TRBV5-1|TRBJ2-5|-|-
TGCGCCAGCAGCCCTTGGGACGGACACTACCGCCAAGAGACCCAGTACTTC
CASSPWDGHYRQETQYF
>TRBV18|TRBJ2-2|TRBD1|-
TGTGCCAGCTCACCGGACAGGGTGAACACCGGGGAGCTGTTTTTT
CASSPDRVNTGELFF
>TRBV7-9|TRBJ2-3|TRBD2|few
TGTGCCAGCGTAGCGGGGGGTCGGTCAGATACGCAGTATTTT
CASVAGGRSDTQYF
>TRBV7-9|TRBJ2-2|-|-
TGTGCCAGCAGGTTAAGCGAGAAGGGTGACACCGGGGAGCTGTTTTTT
CASRLSEKGDTGELFF
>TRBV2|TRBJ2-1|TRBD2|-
TGTGCCAGCAGAAACGCCCTAGCGGGGATAAATGAGCAGTTCTTC
CASRNALAGINEQFF
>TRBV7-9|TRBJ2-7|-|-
TGTGCCAGCAGCTTAGTACTGGGTTCGCTTTACGAGCAGTACTTC
CASSLVLGSLYEQYF
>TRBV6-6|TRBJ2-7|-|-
TGTGCCAGCAGTCAGAACAGGGTGTACGAGCAGTACTTC
CASSQNRVYEQYF
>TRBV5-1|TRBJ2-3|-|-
TGCGCCAGCAGCTTGGCGACTCGGGGCCCAGATACGCAGTATTTT
CASSLATRGPDTQYF
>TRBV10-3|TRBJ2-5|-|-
TGTGCCATCAGTGAGTCGCGAGGGTCAGATCAAGAGACCCAGTACTTC
CAISESRGSDQETQYF
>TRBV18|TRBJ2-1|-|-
TGTGCCAGCTCACCACCGGGGCGCGATGAGCAGTTCTTC
CASSPPGRDEQFF
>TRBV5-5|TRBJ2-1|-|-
TGTGCCAGCAGCTTATGGCGTGGGAATGAGCAGTTCTTC
CASSLWRGNEQFF
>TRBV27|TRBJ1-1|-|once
TGTGCCAGCAGCACAAAAGGGGCACCCACTGAAGCTTTCTTT
CASSTKGAPTEAFF
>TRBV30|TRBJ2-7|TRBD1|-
TGTGCCTGGAGTATCGCAGGGGGCATGTACGAGCAGTACTTC
CAWSIAGGMYEQYF
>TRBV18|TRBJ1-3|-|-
TGTGCCAGCTCACCACTGAGGACATCCCAACTGATTTCCTCTGGAAACACCATATATTTT
CASSPLRTSQLISSGNTIYF
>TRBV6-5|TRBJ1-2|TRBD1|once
TGTGCCAGCAGTTTCGACAGGGCCTATGGCTACACCTTC
CASSFDRAYGYTF
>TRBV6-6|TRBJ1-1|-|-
TGTGCCAGCAATCGAATGGGACCCCGGGGGGACACTGAAGCTTTCTTT
CASNRMGPRGDTEAFF
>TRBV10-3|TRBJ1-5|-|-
TGTGCCATCAGCGAGGGGCTTAGCAATCAGCCCCAGCATTTT
CAISEGLSNQPQHF
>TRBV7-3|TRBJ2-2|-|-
TGTGCCAGCAGCTATAGACAGACCGGGGAGCTGTTTTTT
CASSYRQTGELFF